This T cell receptor beta chain was found in a study of blood T cell repertoires in COVID-19. Study at large: Both acute and convalescent COVID-19 samples were obtained from the United States, Italy and Spain.

Trimming removed 0 bases at V and 5 bases at J, with 17 bases between. This CDR3 is 16 amino acids long. Germline CDR1 reads SGHNT; CDR2 reads YYREEE (reference sequence). Profiling relied on immunoSEQ multiplex PCR, and the TCRdb table lists in-frame clones only, not all of them. Of tens of thousands of clones detected, roughly 89% appear once; the ten largest clones hold approximately 45%. J is TRBJ1-2 and V is TRBV5-4; D call uncertain. This clonotype was obtained from a woman aged 55-70 years with COVID-19, enrolled during active disease. Material for sequencing was peripheral blood. CDR3 region: CASSLGLTSPGYGYTF. The CDR3 bases are TGTGCCAGCAGCTTGGGGTTGACATCTCCGGGGTATGGCTACACCTTC.